These 25 T cell receptor beta chains originate from one sample sequenced in a study of tumor-infiltrating lymphocytes in localized non-small cell lung cancer. Measured with immunoSEQ multiplex PCR; TCRdb has only the in-frame clones, and not every one. The sample contains about 21,000 clones, 70% to 80% of which appear only once. The specimen sequenced was lung tumor tissue. These receptors were taken from a human donor with non-small cell lung cancer.

The chain employs TRBV6-1 and TRBJ2-3, with D uncertain. This CDR3 has 14 amino acids. Germline CDR1 and CDR2: MNHNS and SASEGT. The V end lost 3 bases, the J end lost 2 bases, and 9 bases lay between the germline ends. CDR3 sequence: CASSDGHLTDTQYF. The CDR3 DNA reads TGTGCCAGCAGTGATGGGCATCTCACAGATACGCAGTATTTT.

The CDR3 nucleotides are TGCGCCAGCAGTAGGCGGGAGGGAGACGAGCAGTACTTC. This gives the protein CASSRREGDEQYF. The chain carries TRBV4-3 and TRBJ2-7; 9 positions agree with TRBD2. V shed 6 bases, J shed 5 bases, and the junction held 5 bases outside the gene matches. This CDR3 has 13 residues. Germline-derived CDR1 and CDR2 are LGHNA and YSLEER.

The J gene is TRBJ2-4, the V gene TRBV2; a possible D gene is TRBD2 (5 bases). Trimming cost V 1 base and J 3 bases, with 13 bases left between them. CDR3 length: 16 amino acids. The germline gives CDR1 SNHLY, CDR2 FYNNEI. The CDR3 loop reads CASSEERAEGKNIQYF. In DNA, the CDR3 is TGTGCCAGCAGTGAAGAAAGGGCCGAGGGCAAAAACATTCAGTACTTC.

The DNA of the CDR3 is TGCGCCAGCAGTGAGGGGACTAGCGGGAGACACAATGAGCAGTTCTTC. This codes for CASSEGTSGRHNEQFF. The gene calls are TRBV10-1 and TRBJ2-1, with 14 bases fitting TRBD2. Germline V gene lookup returns CDR1 WNHNN and CDR2 SYGVQD (reference sequence). CDR3 length equals 16 residues. Trimming took 2 bases from V and 5 from J; bases not matched to a gene: 2.

This clone was picked up a small number of times. J is TRBJ2-7 and V is TRBV11-2; no clear D. This CDR3 is 14 amino acids long. V lost 2 bases to trimming and J lost 3 bases, with 11 bases between them. CDR1 SGHAT and CDR2 FQNNGV come from the germline V gene. CDR3 protein: CASSLSQLSYEQYF. For the CDR3, the DNA is TGTGCCAGCAGCTTATCCCAACTCAGCTACGAGCAGTACTTC.

The CDR3 DNA sequence: TGTGCCAGCAGTCCTACAGGGGGCCTTGAAAAACTGTTTTTT. This translates into CASSPTGGLEKLFF. The chain couples TRBV2 to TRBJ1-4; 9 bases are shared with TRBD1. After removal of 5 bases from V and 7 bases from J, the junction contained 5 bases not matched to a gene. CDR1 is SNHLY, CDR2 FYNNEI, per germline. The CDR3 has 14 amino acids. The full variable domain, in which reference TRBV2 and TRBJ1-4 provide the parts outside the CDR3, is EPEVTQTPSHQVTQMGQEVILRCVPISNHLYFYWYRQILGQKVEFLVSFYNNEISEKSEIFDDQFSVERPDGSNFTLKIRSTKLEDSAMYFCASSPTGGLEKLFFGSGTQLSVL.

This chain uses TRBV2 with TRBJ1-2, with a tentative D call TRBD1 (5 bases). This CDR3 comprises 14 residues. Germline V CDR1 and CDR2: SNHLY, FYNNEI. V lost 8 bases, J lost 8 bases, and 21 bases lay in between. CDR3 coding DNA: TGTGCCAGCTCCCGAGGGGAGGGAGCAGGGGGCTACACCTTC. It encodes CASSRGEGAGGYTF.

The chain recombines TRBV14 with TRBJ1-1, with D possibly matching TRBD1 (5 bases). This CDR3 comprises 14 residues. Germline V lookup: CDR1 SGHDN, CDR2 FVKESK. V lost 0 bases and J 6 bases, leaving 11 bases between the germline ends. Here the CDR3 DNA reads TGTGCCAGCAGCCAAGATCGGGGCAGGGCTGAAGCTTTCTTT. Translating it yields CASSQDRGRAEAFF. Looking up the rest from reference TRBV14 and TRBJ1-1 gives the full variable domain: EAGVTQFPSHSVIEKGQTVTLRCDPISGHDNLYWYRRVMGKEIKFLLHFVKESKQDESGMPNNRFLAERTGGTYSTLKVQPAELEDSGVYFCASSQDRGRAEAFFGQGTRLTVV.

The rearrangement links TRBV11-2 to TRBJ2-1; D remains unclear. The CDR3 sequence is 11 residues long. Germline CDR1 reads SGHAT; CDR2 reads FQNNGV. V lost 11 bases and J 7 bases, leaving 12 bases between the germline ends. CDR3 sequence reads: CASRSRNEQFF. The CDR3 nucleotides read TGTGCCTCGCGGTCGAGGAATGAGCAGTTCTTC.

The chain recombines TRBV7-2 with TRBJ2-1; D may be TRBD1 (5 bases). This CDR3 is built from 13 residues. Trimming took off 5 bases at V and 6 bases at J, with 11 bases between the two ends. CDR1 and CDR2 (germline): SGHTA, FQGNSA. In DNA, the CDR3 is TGTGCCAGCAGCAAACAGGACCTCAATGAGCAGTTCTTC. Its protein product is CASSKQDLNEQFF.

The J gene is TRBJ1-4, the V gene TRBV28; D is possibly TRBD1 (5 bases). The germline gives CDR1 MDHEN, CDR2 SYDVKM. V was pared by 1 base and J by 8 bases, with 14 bases between. The CDR3 loop spans 15 amino acids. The CDR3 DNA reads as TGTGCCAGCAGTTTATACCCGGGACGAGGGGAAAAACTGTTTTTT. It codes for CASSLYPGRGEKLFF.

This chain uses TRBV10-3 with TRBJ2-7; 9 positions match TRBD1. V dropped 9 bases and J dropped 6; count of bases not matched to a gene: 9. Germline V gives CDR1 ENHRY, CDR2 SYGVKD. This CDR3 is built from 13 residues. CDR3 coding DNA: TGTGCCATGATGGGACAGGGTGGGTTCGAGCAGTACTTC. It specifies CAMMGQGGFEQYF.

The chain joins TRBV20-1 to TRBJ1-2, with TRBD1 as a possible D gene (5 bases). Per the germline V gene, CDR1 is DFQATT and CDR2 is SNEGSKA (reference sequence). This CDR3 is 9 amino acids long. CDR3 nucleotides: TGCAGCGGGGCCTATGGCTACACCTTC. Translation: CSGAYGYTF.

This clone was seen a few times. The chain carries TRBV6-5 and TRBJ2-5; 10 nucleotides line up with TRBD1. Germline V gene data show CDR1 as MNHEY and CDR2 as SVGAGI. CDR3 length: 15 residues. V lost 5 bases to trimming and J lost 4 bases; unmatched junction nucleotides: 7. CDR3 in DNA: TGTGCCAGCAGTACGGACAGGGGGGCTGGAGAGACCCAGTACTTC. Its translation: CASSTDRGAGETQYF.

The chain couples TRBV10-1 to TRBJ2-7, with a weak D call TRBD2 (6 bases). V lost 6 bases to trimming and J lost 2 bases, with 14 bases between them. The CDR3 totals 14 residues. Germline V gene sequence: CDR1 WNHNN, CDR2 SYGVQD (reference sequence). The CDR3 nucleotides read TGCGCCAGCAGCGGACGGCGGGACCCCTACGAGCAGTACTTC. This gives the protein CASSGRRDPYEQYF.

This clone has only a few counts. This sequence joins TRBV6-6 and TRBJ1-5, with 7 bases matching TRBD1. Germline CDR1 and CDR2: MNHNY and SVGAGI (reference sequence). The CDR3 runs 14 residues. Trimming removed 6 bases from V and 7 bases from J; junction bases left unmatched: 9. CDR3 in DNA: TGTGCCAGCAGCCAGAACAGGGACAGACAGCCCCAGCATTTT. Translated: CASSQNRDRQPQHF.

This clone turned up a few times. This chain connects TRBV5-4 to TRBJ1-1; tentatively, D is TRBD1 (6 bases). V was pared by 4 bases and J by 6 bases, with 10 bases between. Looked up from germline, CDR1 is SGHNT and CDR2 is YYREEE (reference sequence). The CDR3 spans 12 residues. CDR3: CASSVDSAEAFF. CDR3 DNA sequence: TGTGCCAGCAGCGTGGACAGTGCTGAAGCTTTCTTT.

The chain combines TRBV9 with TRBJ2-5; 7 positions match TRBD2. Germline trimming cut 7 bases from V and 5 bases from J; bases unmatched to any gene: 5. In germline, CDR1 is SGDLS, CDR2 YYNGEE. CDR3 size: 12 residues. The CDR3 coding sequence is TGTGCCAGCGGCAGCGGGGAGGAGACCCAGTACTTC. Encoded protein: CASGSGEETQYF.

The chain links TRBV6-6 to TRBJ2-3; D might be TRBD1 or TRBD2, each matching 6 bases. Germline CDR1 MNHNY, CDR2 SVGAGI (reference sequence). The CDR3 runs 13 residues. Trimming took 8 bases from V and 3 from J, leaving 12 bases between them. The CDR3 here is CASFWGATDTQYF. The DNA for the CDR3 is TGTGCCAGCTTTTGGGGGGCTACAGATACGCAGTATTTT.

The V and J genes are TRBV5-6 and TRBJ1-5; D might be TRBD1 (6 bases). Trimming took off 5 bases at V and 7 bases at J, with 19 bases between the two ends. Germline loops: CDR1 SGHDT, CDR2 YYEEEE. The length of the CDR3 is 15 residues. CDR3 nucleotides: TGTGCCAGCAGTTCTGACGGGGCAGGGGAACAGCCCCAGCATTTT. This translates into CASSSDGAGEQPQHF.

The chain combines TRBV28 with TRBJ1-2; 7 nucleotides line up with TRBD1. V was clipped by 6 bases and J by 4 bases; unmatched bases: 8. This CDR3 has 14 residues. Germline V CDR1 and CDR2: MDHEN, SYDVKM. The CDR3 loop is CASSPSTGVYGYTF. The CDR3 DNA follows: TGTGCCAGCAGCCCCTCCACAGGGGTCTATGGCTACACCTTC.

The chain couples TRBV7-2 to TRBJ1-2, with TRBD1 as a possible D gene (5 bases). CDR3 length: 15 amino acids. Per the germline V gene, CDR1 is SGHTA and CDR2 is FQGNSA. The V gene lost 5 bases and the J gene lost 2 bases, with 15 bases spanning the gap. The CDR3 DNA reads TGTGCCAGCAGCCCGGGGGGTTGGGTGAACTATGGCTACACCTTC. Its protein product is CASSPGGWVNYGYTF.

The J gene is TRBJ2-7, the V gene TRBV15; TRBD2 agrees at 7 bases. CDR1 and CDR2 from the germline V gene are LNHNV and YYDKDF (reference sequence). J was trimmed by 3 bases and V by 1 base; bases with no gene match: 9. The CDR3 runs to 16 residues. The CDR3 spells CATSRASASGYYEQYF. The CDR3 DNA reads TGTGCCACCAGCAGAGCTTCCGCTAGCGGATACTACGAGCAGTACTTC.

This clone was observed a few times. The chain is built from TRBV5-4 and TRBJ2-2; D gene uncertain. CDR3 size: 17 residues. Trimming removed 1 base at V and 3 bases at J, with 16 bases between. CDR1 and CDR2 (germline): SGHNT, YYREEE (reference sequence). The CDR3 reads CASSLNTGPRDTGELFF. CDR3 coding DNA: TGTGCCAGCAGCTTGAATACCGGCCCTCGAGACACCGGGGAGCTGTTTTTT. Full variable domain (missing parts from reference TRBV5-4 and TRBJ2-2): ETGVTQSPTHLIKTRGQQVTLRCSSQSGHNTVSWYQQALGQGPQFIFQYYREEENGRGNFPPRFSGLQFPNYSSELNVNALELDDSALYLCASSLNTGPRDTGELFFGEGSRLTVL.

The J gene is TRBJ2-7, the V gene TRBV27; 8 bases match TRBD2. From germline, CDR1 is MNHEY and CDR2 SMNVEV (reference sequence). The CDR3 spans 11 residues. Losses at the gene ends were 10 bases for V and 13 bases for J; bases not matched to a gene: 12. The CDR3 loop is CATRGGWEEYF. DNA of the CDR3: TGTGCCACCCGGGGGGGGTGGGAAGAATACTTC.